A single sample gave rise to the 27 T cell receptor beta chains below, sequenced in a study of T cells in Graves' hyperthyroidism and ophthalmopathy. The TCR beta CDR3 regions underwent amplification using RNA transcripts as the source. In the first-round RT-PCR of the TCR CDR3, the HTBI primer set was used. TCRdb passed the multiplex PCR reads through MiXCR, listing each CDR3 protein once. The data contain under 750,000 distinct CDR3 sequences, about 17% of them singletons. Source material: blood. The receptor set was obtained from a woman aged 45-60 years with Graves' hyperthyroidism that later progressed to Graves' ophthalmopathy.

This clonotype was found a few times. The chain couples TRBV12-5 to TRBJ2-1, with D tentatively TRBD2 (6 bases). The CDR3 is 15 amino acids. The germline CDR1 and CDR2 sequences are LGHNT and FRNRAP. Trimming stripped 6 bases from V and 4 bases from J, with 16 bases between. The CDR3 DNA is TGTGCTAGTGGGCCCTTGGAGGGGAGTTACAATGAGCAGTTCTTC. Its translation: CASGPLEGSYNEQFF.

In this sample, this clonotype turned up a few times. The chain is built from TRBV5-6 and TRBJ2-1; D is unresolved. V lost 1 base to trimming and J lost 2 bases, with 10 bases between them. This CDR3 is 15 amino acids long. CDR1 is SGHDT and CDR2 is YYEEEE in the germline V gene. The CDR3 DNA reads as TGTGCCAGCAGCTTGTTCCGGGTCGCCTACAATGAGCAGTTCTTC. Translating it yields CASSLFRVAYNEQFF.

The chain is built from TRBV19 and TRBJ1-1; tentative D call: TRBD1 (6 bases). Trimming stripped 0 bases from V and 2 bases from J, with 13 bases between. The CDR3 consists of 16 residues. Germline V gives CDR1 LNHDA, CDR2 SQIVND (reference sequence). CDR3 residues: CASSIDRGRGNTEAFF. The DNA for the CDR3 is TGTGCCAGTAGTATAGATCGGGGCAGGGGAAACACTGAAGCTTTCTTT. Together with reference TRBV19 and TRBJ1-1, the CDR3 gives the full variable domain: DGGITQSPKYLFRKEGQNVTLSCEQNLNHDAMYWYRQDPGQGLRLIYYSQIVNDFQKGDIAEGYSVSREKKESFPLTVTSAQKNPTAFYLCASSIDRGRGNTEAFFGQGTRLTVV.

This clonotype was seen many times. This rearrangement joins TRBV7-2 to TRBJ2-5; unclear D gene. Germline V gene data show CDR1 as SGHTA and CDR2 as FQGNSA. Trimming pared 5 bases from V and 7 bases from J, leaving 14 bases between. This CDR3 has 13 residues. CDR3 sequence (DNA): TGTGCCAGCAGCCGACCAACGGGTTGGACCCAGTACTTC. It is translated as CASSRPTGWTQYF.

This clonotype was recorded at least ten times. The chain joins TRBV6-1 to TRBJ1-5; D possibly corresponds to TRBD1 (5 bases). The CDR3 loop spans 14 amino acids. Germline loops: CDR1 MNHNS, CDR2 SASEGT. V lost 10 bases, J lost 0 bases, and 13 bases lay in between. CDR3 residues: CATAGRHSNQPQHF. The CDR3 region has the DNA TGTGCCACCGCAGGGAGACATAGCAATCAGCCCCAGCATTTT.

This clonotype was seen a handful of times. The chain's CDR3 is CASSDSSPEATGVTSWFEQYF. The CDR3 coding sequence is TGTGCCAGCAGTGACTCCAGCCCCGAGGCGACAGGGGTGACTTCTTGGTTCGAGCAGTACTTC. The chain has TRBV6-4 and TRBJ2-7, with 8 bases lining up with TRBD1. The V gene end was trimmed by 0 bases and the J gene end by 6 bases; junction bases not matched to a gene: 25. The CDR3 sequence is 21 residues long. Per the germline V gene, CDR1 is MRHNA and CDR2 is SNTAGT.

This chain connects TRBV6-1 to TRBJ1-2; the match to TRBD1 covers 8 bases. Germline V gene data show CDR1 as MNHNS and CDR2 as SASEGT. The CDR3 covers 14 residues. Germline trimming cut 7 bases from V and 7 bases from J; bases unmatched to any gene: 11. The CDR3 DNA reads TGTGCCAGCACCTTGGGGGCAGGGGGCTCTGGCTACACCTTC. Its translation: CASTLGAGGSGYTF.

Concerning this clonotype: A read error is possible here, since a much larger clone lies one base away. The chain combines TRBV6-1 with TRBJ2-7; 8 bases are shared with TRBD1. V trimming: 6 bases; J trimming: 6 bases; junction bases outside the gene matches: 7. CDR3 length equals 13 residues. Germline V gives CDR1 MNHNS, CDR2 SASEGT. This chain's CDR3 is CASRGTGIREQYF. CDR3 bases: TGTGCCAGCAGGGGGACAGGCATCCGCGAGCAGTACTTC.

The sample holds a few counts of this clonotype. CDR3 in DNA: TGTGCCAGCAGTTACACCCCTTCTGGGGCCAACGTCCTGACTTTC. It codes for CASSYTPSGANVLTF. The V call is TRBV6-1, the J call TRBJ2-6, with D unresolved. The germline V gene encodes CDR1 MNHNS and CDR2 SASEGT. Trimming cost V 5 bases and J 1 base, with 9 bases left between them. CDR3 size: 15 residues.

This clonotype was found many times. This chain connects TRBV28 to TRBJ1-2; TRBD1 is a possible D gene (6 bases). The CDR3 loop spans 13 amino acids. From germline, CDR1 is MDHEN and CDR2 SYDVKM. Trimming pared 8 bases from V and 3 bases from J, leaving 13 bases between. DNA of the CDR3: TGTGCCAGCGAATCGGGACAAGACTATGGCTACACCTTC. Translation gives CASESGQDYGYTF.

In DNA form, the CDR3 reads TGTGCCAGCAGTGGGGGTGAATCCAAAAACATTCAGTACTTC. Its translation: CASSGGESKNIQYF. The chain recombines TRBV2 with TRBJ2-4; D unclear. This CDR3 comprises 14 residues. Trimming pared 4 bases from V and 2 bases from J, leaving 9 bases between. CDR1 SNHLY and CDR2 FYNNEI come from the germline V gene.

By share of the sample, this clonotype is medium-sized (0.01 to 0.1%). The chain uses TRBV7-2 and TRBJ1-1, with 7 bases fitting TRBD1. V was pared by 2 bases and J by 5 bases, with 2 bases of the junction left unmatched. The CDR3 runs to 13 residues. Germline values: CDR1 SGHTA, CDR2 FQGNSA. The CDR3: CASSLSGGTEAFF. CDR3 nucleotides: TGTGCCAGCAGCTTATCAGGGGGGACTGAAGCTTTCTTT.

The V gene is TRBV3-1, the J gene TRBJ2-2, with 7 bases fitting TRBD2. This CDR3 has 15 residues. Germline V gene sequence: CDR1 LGHDT, CDR2 YNNKEL (reference sequence). J was trimmed by 4 bases and V by 1 base; bases with no gene match: 3. CDR3 amino acids: CASSQVGGGTGELFF. The CDR3 DNA follows: TGTGCCAGCAGCCAAGTGGGGGGGGGCACCGGGGAGCTGTTTTTT.

This clonotype has at least ten counts. An end of the junction does not agree with germline; a read error may underlie this. The V gene is TRBV5-1, the J gene TRBJ1-1; the match to TRBD1 covers 10 bases. Germline values: CDR1 SGHRS, CDR2 YFSETQ. This CDR3 has 14 residues. This chain's CDR3 is CASSFGTGDTEAFF. CDR3 coding DNA: TGTGCCAGCAGCTTCGGGACAGGGGACACTGAAGCTTTCTTT.

The chain employs TRBV12-3 or TRBV12-4 and TRBJ1-5; 7 nucleotides agree with TRBD1. The CDR3 covers 16 residues. J gave up 0 bases and V 6 bases, and 8 bases lay outside the gene matches. This chain's CDR3 is CASSGREGASNQPQHF. DNA of the CDR3: TGTGCCAGCAGCGGGAGGGAGGGGGCTAGCAATCAGCCCCAGCATTTT.

The gene calls are TRBV6-2 or TRBV6-3 and TRBJ1-4; tentatively, D is TRBD1 (6 bases). CDR1 is MNHEY, CDR2 SVGEGT, per germline. This CDR3 comprises 14 residues. Trimming removed 7 bases at V and 0 bases at J, with 9 bases between. In DNA, the CDR3 is TGTGCCAGCAAAGGGGGGACAACTAATGAAAAACTGTTTTTT. Its translation: CASKGGTTNEKLFF.

The chain uses TRBV7-9 and TRBJ2-2; 8 bases map to TRBD1. The germline CDR1 and CDR2 sequences are SEHNR and FQNEAQ (reference sequence). The ends lost 4 bases at V and 3 bases at J; junction bases unmatched: 10. The CDR3 runs 17 residues. The chain's CDR3 is CASSWSQLQGDTGELFF. The CDR3 DNA is TGTGCCAGCAGCTGGAGCCAGTTACAGGGGGACACCGGGGAGCTGTTTTTT. Drawing the rest from reference TRBV7-9 and TRBJ2-2, the complete variable domain is DTGVSQNPRHKITKRGQNVTFRCDPISEHNRLYWYRQTLGQGPEFLTYFQNEAQLEKSRLLSDRFSAERPKGSFSTLEIQRTEQGDSAMYLCASSWSQLQGDTGELFFGEGSRLTVL.

At least ten counts were recorded for this clonotype. V usage is TRBV12-3 or TRBV12-4 and J usage is TRBJ1-1; D may be TRBD1 (6 bases). This CDR3 comprises 15 residues. The ends were cut back, 6 bases at V and 3 bases at J, with 17 bases in the middle. CDR3: CASSLSQGSDTEAFF. CDR3 nucleotides: TGTGCCAGCAGCCTCAGCCAGGGGTCGGACACTGAAGCTTTCTTT.

This CDR3 reads CASSPARGANRENTEAFF. CDR3 nucleotide sequence: TGTGCCAGCAGTCCCGCCAGGGGGGCGAACAGGGAGAACACTGAAGCTTTCTTT. The chain carries TRBV12-3 or TRBV12-4 and TRBJ1-1, with 7 bases that match TRBD1. The CDR3 loop spans 18 amino acids. The V segment lost 5 bases and the J segment 1 base; nucleotides outside the gene matches: 16.

This clonotype occurred many times. V usage is TRBV12-3 or TRBV12-4 and J usage is TRBJ1-3; D unresolved. This CDR3 is 15 amino acids long. The germline V and J ends were trimmed by 3 bases and 0 bases, with 9 bases remaining between them. For the CDR3, the DNA is TGTGCCAGCAGTTTTGCAGGCTCCTCTGGAAACACCATATATTTT. Translating it yields CASSFAGSSGNTIYF.

This clonotype was observed a few times. Without the conserved terminal phenylalanine or tryptophan, this CDR3 likely stems from a read error. The chain uses TRBV11-2 and TRBJ2-3; a weak D match, TRBD2 (6 bases). Germline V CDR1 and CDR2: SGHAT, FQNNGV. V was shortened by 6 bases and J by 1 base, with 11 bases between the two germline ends. The CDR3 runs 14 residues. The CDR3 loop is CASRSWGGTDTQYS. The CDR3 DNA reads as TGTGCCAGCAGGTCCTGGGGGGGCACAGATACGCAGTATTCT.

In the case of this clonotype: This may stem from a read error, because a much larger clone lies one nucleotide away. This sequence joins TRBV20-1 and TRBJ2-1; D possibly matches TRBD1 or TRBD2 (5 bases each). The J call is in doubt because the DNA end fits TRBJ2-7 better. Germline CDR1 reads DFQATT; CDR2 reads SNEGSKA (reference sequence). The CDR3 runs to 14 residues. CDR3 in amino acids: CSARGYRGSNEQYF. CDR3 DNA: TGCAGTGCTAGGGGGTACCGGGGCAGCAATGAGCAGTACTTC.

The chain combines TRBV10-1 with TRBJ2-7; possibly TRBD2 for D (6 bases). CDR1 WNHNN and CDR2 SYGVQD come from the germline V gene (reference sequence). The CDR3 has 12 amino acids. V dropped 4 bases and J dropped 5 bases, with 9 bases sitting between them. The CDR3 DNA is TGCGCCAGCAGTGCCCCGGGGGACGAGCAGTACTTC. Its protein product is CASSAPGDEQYF.

This clonotype was seen a handful of times. This sequence joins TRBV7-9 and TRBJ1-4, with unresolved D. Germline V gene sequence: CDR1 SEHNR, CDR2 FQNEAQ (reference sequence). Trimming took 2 bases from V and 3 from J, leaving 13 bases between them. The CDR3 is 16 residues long. The CDR3 nucleotides are TGTGCCAGCAGCTTAAGAGGGAGCACACCTAATGAAAAACTGTTTTTT. It yields the protein CASSLRGSTPNEKLFF.

This sequence joins TRBV20-1 and TRBJ1-5, with a weak D call TRBD1 (5 bases). The germline V gene has CDR1 DFQATT and CDR2 SNEGSKA (reference sequence). Trimming pared 7 bases from V and 2 bases from J, leaving 18 bases between. The CDR3 covers 15 residues. CDR3 loop: CSGSGAASGNQPQHF. CDR3 DNA: TGCAGTGGATCCGGGGCCGCATCGGGCAATCAGCCCCAGCATTTT.

V usage is TRBV6-5 and J usage is TRBJ2-5, with TRBD2 as a possible D gene (7 bases). Looked up from germline, CDR1 is MNHEY and CDR2 is SVGAGI. Deletions cut 0 bases from V and 5 bases from J, with 16 bases between. This CDR3 has 16 residues. CDR3 residues: CASSYSGAGGHETQYF. The CDR3 DNA reads as TGTGCCAGCAGTTACTCAGGAGCCGGGGGGCACGAGACCCAGTACTTC.

This clonotype turned up a few times. The chain recombines TRBV7-8 with TRBJ1-3; 9 bases agree with TRBD1. With 5 bases clipped from V and 3 bases from J, the junction kept 8 bases outside the gene matches. CDR1 is SGHVS and CDR2 is FQNEAQ in the germline V gene. The length of the CDR3 is 16 residues. The CDR3 DNA follows: TGTGCCAGCAGCCACTGGGACAGGGAAGGTGGAAACACCATATATTTT. As protein: CASSHWDREGGNTIYF.